These 9 T cell receptor beta chains were all obtained from the same sample, sequenced in a study of cytomegalovirus exposure and HLA in healthy donors. With 60 Vbeta and 13 Jbeta primers, the PCR was carried out. TCRdb's copy holds only in-frame clones and misses some; the assay was immunoSEQ multiplex PCR. Found here are approximately 110,000 clones, over 60% of them singletons; the top ten hold 5.2%. Material for sequencing was PBMCs. Receptor source: a female donor in good health and CMV-seropositive.

The rearrangement joins TRBV7-9 to TRBJ1-2, with 10 bases fitting TRBD1. Germline-derived CDR1 and CDR2 are SEHNR and FQNEAQ (reference sequence). V lost 3 bases to trimming and J lost 4 bases; unmatched junction nucleotides: 5. The CDR3 is 15 residues long. For the CDR3, the DNA is TGTGCCAGCAGCTTGGACAGGGGGTATAGCTATGGCTACACCTTC. It specifies CASSLDRGYSYGYTF.

This chain uses TRBV2 with TRBJ2-5; 8 bases align to TRBD1. Germline loops: CDR1 SNHLY, CDR2 FYNNEI. This CDR3 has 13 residues. CDR3 loop: CAGAQGARETQYF. In DNA form, the CDR3 reads TGTGCAGGGGCGCAGGGGGCGCGTGAGACCCAGTACTTC.

The CDR3 bases are TGTGCCAGCAGTCAAAGCGGGAGGGGCGGGGGTGGGAGGGGGACCCAGTACTTC. Translation gives CASSQSGRGGGGRGTQYF. The chain combines TRBV27 with TRBJ2-5; TRBD2 matches 10 bases. Germline V gene sequence: CDR1 MNHEY, CDR2 SMNVEV (reference sequence). The CDR3 length is 18 residues. V dropped 5 bases and J dropped 7; count of bases not matched to a gene: 19.

The chain joins TRBV5-1 to TRBJ2-2, with TRBD2 matching over 10 bases. CDR3 length: 16 residues. Germline trimming cut 1 base from V and 7 bases from J; bases unmatched to any gene: 7. Germline CDR1 SGHRS, CDR2 YFSETQ. The CDR3: CASSLTSGIMGGELFF. CDR3 DNA sequence: TGCGCCAGCAGCTTGACTAGCGGGATAATGGGCGGGGAGCTGTTTTTT.

The rearrangement joins TRBV5-1 to TRBJ1-4; no clear D. V was pared by 4 bases and J by 8 bases, with 18 bases between. The germline CDR1 and CDR2 sequences are SGHRS and YFSETQ. There are 15 residues in the CDR3. The CDR3 DNA is TGCGCCAGCAGCCAAACCGGGTCGTTGATGGAAAAACTGTTTTTT. It encodes CASSQTGSLMEKLFF.

The chain has TRBV25-1 and TRBJ1-2; the D is unclear. In germline, CDR1 is MGHDK, CDR2 SYGVNS. Trimming stripped 2 bases from V and 4 bases from J, with 8 bases between. The CDR3 runs 13 residues. The CDR3 coding sequence is TGTGCCAGCAGTGAAGTAGCGGGCTATGGCTACACCTTC. Its translation is CASSEVAGYGYTF.

In its sample, this clone was seen once. The V gene is TRBV27, the J gene TRBJ1-4; D is uncertain. Germline V gene lookup returns CDR1 MNHEY and CDR2 SMNVEV (reference sequence). Trimming took off 5 bases at V and 0 bases at J, with 10 bases between the two ends. CDR3 length: 15 residues. CDR3 in amino acids: CASSLAGTTNEKLFF. The CDR3 DNA follows: TGTGCCAGCAGTCTCGCGGGGACAACTAATGAAAAACTGTTTTTT.

This chain connects TRBV19 to TRBJ1-2; TRBD1 agrees at 7 bases. The germline V gene has CDR1 LNHDA and CDR2 SQIVND (reference sequence). The CDR3 contains 14 residues. The J segment lost 2 bases and the V segment lost 5 bases, leaving 5 bases of the junction unmatched. As DNA, the CDR3 is TGTGCCAGTAGTGGACAGGTTTGGAACTATGGCTACACCTTC. It encodes CASSGQVWNYGYTF.

The gene calls are TRBV9 and TRBJ1-1; unclear D gene. The CDR3 extends over 16 amino acids. V lost 4 bases and J 1 base, leaving 17 bases between the germline ends. Germline V gives CDR1 SGDLS, CDR2 YYNGEE. CDR3 sequence reads: CASSPGGTPANTEAFF. The CDR3 nucleotides are TGTGCCAGCAGCCCAGGAGGAACGCCCGCGAACACTGAAGCTTTCTTT.